This T cell receptor (beta chain) was sequenced for a study of T cells in tumors after PD-1 blockade (dated by TCRdb to between 2017 and 2020). Regarding the complete study: Exclusion criteria were prior checkpoint blockade, use of systemic immunosuppressants, or recent radiotherapy or other anti-cancer therapy within 4 weeks. Patients received pembrolizumab 200 mg every 3 weeks or cemiplimab 350 mg every 2 weeks. A subset of patients also received ongoing daily vismodegib 150 mg during anti-PD-1 treatment. On average, peripheral blood samples had 110,000 or so TCR templates (range about 24,000-280,000) and 35,000 to 45,000 unique clonotypes. Using site-matched tumors from BCC or SCC patients sampled before and after anti-PD-1 therapy, the study carried out paired single-cell RNA and TCR sequencing. To compare blood and tumor clonotypes, bulk TCR sequencing was performed on approximately nine peripheral blood samples from roughly five patients. RECIST version 1.1 was the standard used to evaluate clinical response. The paper as a whole reports these results and caveats: Roughly 41% of TCR clonotypes from the tumor were detected in blood, and certain novel exhausted tumor clones were present in blood collected before treatment, which suggests recruitment from the periphery. Where the novel T cell clones came from was not identified, and possible sources could include lymphoid organs or rare unexpanded clones inside the tumor or in the tumor periphery.

The immunoSEQ platform was used for deep TCRbeta sequencing. Concerning the study's data processing: Only productive rearrangements were exported from the immunoSEQ Analyzer for downstream analysis. T cell phenotypes were assigned to bulk TCRbeta clonotypes by matching the clonotypes to single-cell RNA+TCR-seq clones with the same TCRbeta sequence. Clone enrichment in tumor was computed as tumor frequency divided by PBMC frequency from bulk TCR sequencing. GLIPH was used to group TCRs into specificity groups, clusters of distinct TCRs likely recognizing common antigens via shared CDR3 motifs. TCRdb carries this immuneACCESS record with in-frame sequences only. Its versions omit some clonotypes, under half of them owing to an unresolved V gene in the studies checked, with the rest unexplained. The V and J calls and the clone size are those of that table, but D and trimming were determined from the DNA. The sample profile shows some 25,000 clones; about 84% of them were found once. In total, the top ten clones hold 10% to 15% of the sample.

Including cysteine and phenylalanine, the CDR3 has 15 amino acids. The CDR3 DNA has 45 bases and is translated from base 1. As encoded in the germline V gene, CDR1 is SGDLS while CDR2 is YYNGEE. V ends up 2 bases short and J 7 bases short, with an unmatched junction base count of 11. Per the publication, the time point label means: after anti-PD-1 therapy. Genomic DNA extracted from tumor biopsies or peripheral blood was used for bulk TCRbeta sequencing, with input ranging from about 600 ng to 6,004 ng. Every patient had histologically proven advanced or metastatic basal or squamous cell carcinoma and was a poor candidate for surgical resection. The basal cell carcinoma cohort comprised fewer than twelve patients, of whom roughly eight had bulk tumor TCR sequencing. Of note for this clone: Its antigen is unknown. No base quality values were provided; no much bigger clone lies one nucleotide off.

This chain joins TRBV9 to TRBJ1-1; TRBD1 lines up with 7 middle nucleotides. The sample was PBMCs, taken after anti-PD-1 treatment. The source is a human donor with basal cell carcinoma. The CDR3 region: CASSVLTGNEGEAFF. The DNA sequence is given as TGTGCCAGCAGCGTTTTGACAGGGAACGAGGGTGAAGCTTTCTTT.